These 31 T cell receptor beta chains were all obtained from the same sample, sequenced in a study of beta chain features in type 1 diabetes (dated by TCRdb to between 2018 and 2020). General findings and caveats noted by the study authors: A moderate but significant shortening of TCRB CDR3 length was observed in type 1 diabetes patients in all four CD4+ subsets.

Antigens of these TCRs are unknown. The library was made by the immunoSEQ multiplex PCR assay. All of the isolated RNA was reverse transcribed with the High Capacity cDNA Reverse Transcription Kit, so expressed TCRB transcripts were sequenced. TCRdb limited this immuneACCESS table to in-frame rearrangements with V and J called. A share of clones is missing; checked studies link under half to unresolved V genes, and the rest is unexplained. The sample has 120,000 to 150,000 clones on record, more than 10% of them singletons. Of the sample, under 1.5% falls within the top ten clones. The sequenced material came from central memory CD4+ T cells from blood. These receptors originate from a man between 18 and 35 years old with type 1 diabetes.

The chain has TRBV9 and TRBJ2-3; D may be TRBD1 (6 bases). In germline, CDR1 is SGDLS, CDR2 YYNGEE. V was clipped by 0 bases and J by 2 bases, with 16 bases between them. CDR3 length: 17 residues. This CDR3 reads CASSVATMGALTDTQYF. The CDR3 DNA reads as TGTGCCAGCAGCGTAGCTACAATGGGGGCCCTCACAGATACGCAGTATTTT.

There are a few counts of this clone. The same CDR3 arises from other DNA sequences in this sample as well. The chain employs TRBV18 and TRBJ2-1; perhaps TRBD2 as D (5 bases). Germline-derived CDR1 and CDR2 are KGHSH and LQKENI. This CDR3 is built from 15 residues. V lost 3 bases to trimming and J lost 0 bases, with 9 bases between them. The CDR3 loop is CASSPPGSSYNEQFF. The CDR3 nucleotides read TGTGCCAGCTCACCTCCGGGGAGCTCCTACAATGAGCAGTTCTTC.

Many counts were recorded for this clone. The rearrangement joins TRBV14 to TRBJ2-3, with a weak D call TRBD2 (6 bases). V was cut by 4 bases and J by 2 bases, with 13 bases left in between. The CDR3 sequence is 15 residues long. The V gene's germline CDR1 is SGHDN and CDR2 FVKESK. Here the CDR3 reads CASSRSGGLTDTQYF. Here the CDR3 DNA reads TGTGCCAGCAGCCGCAGTGGAGGGCTCACAGATACGCAGTATTTT.

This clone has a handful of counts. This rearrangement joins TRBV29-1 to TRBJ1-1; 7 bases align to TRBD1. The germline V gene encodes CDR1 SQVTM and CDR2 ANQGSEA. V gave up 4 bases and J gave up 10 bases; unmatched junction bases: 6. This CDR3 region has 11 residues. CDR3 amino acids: CSVGDQGGAFF. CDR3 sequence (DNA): TGCAGCGTTGGAGATCAGGGGGGAGCTTTCTTT.

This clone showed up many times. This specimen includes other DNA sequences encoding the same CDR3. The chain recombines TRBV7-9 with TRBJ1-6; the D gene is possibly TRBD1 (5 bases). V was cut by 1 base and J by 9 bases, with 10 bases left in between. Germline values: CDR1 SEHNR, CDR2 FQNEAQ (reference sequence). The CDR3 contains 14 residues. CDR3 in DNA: TGTGCCAGCAGCTTAGACAGGCTTGGTTCACCCCTCCACTTT. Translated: CASSLDRLGSPLHF.

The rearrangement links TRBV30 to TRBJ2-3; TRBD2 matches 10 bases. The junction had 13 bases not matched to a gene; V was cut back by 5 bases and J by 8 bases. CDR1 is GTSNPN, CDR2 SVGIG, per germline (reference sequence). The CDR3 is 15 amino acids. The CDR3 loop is CAWGASGGPGSTQYF. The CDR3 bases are TGTGCCTGGGGGGCTAGCGGGGGCCCCGGAAGTACGCAGTATTTT.

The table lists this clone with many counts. CDR3 DNA: TGCAGCGTTCATCCGACAGGGGCAGAGACCCAGTACTTC. It is translated as CSVHPTGAETQYF. The chain recombines TRBV29-1 with TRBJ2-5, with 8 bases that match TRBD1. Germline assignment: CDR1 SQVTM and CDR2 ANQGSEA. The CDR3 runs 13 residues. V dropped 5 bases and J dropped 4; count of bases not matched to a gene: 6.

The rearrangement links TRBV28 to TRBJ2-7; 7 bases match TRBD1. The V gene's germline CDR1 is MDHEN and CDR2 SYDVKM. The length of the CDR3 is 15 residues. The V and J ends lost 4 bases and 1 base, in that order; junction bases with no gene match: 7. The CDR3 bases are TGTGCCAGCAGTTCCCCGACAGGGACGTCCTACGAGCAGTACTTC. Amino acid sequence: CASSSPTGTSYEQYF.

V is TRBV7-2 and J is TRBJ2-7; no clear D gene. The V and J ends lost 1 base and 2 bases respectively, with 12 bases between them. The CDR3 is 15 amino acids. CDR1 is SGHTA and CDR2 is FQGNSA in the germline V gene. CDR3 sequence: CASSLGRSAAYEQYF. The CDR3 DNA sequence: TGTGCCAGCAGCTTAGGCCGGTCCGCCGCCTACGAGCAGTACTTC.

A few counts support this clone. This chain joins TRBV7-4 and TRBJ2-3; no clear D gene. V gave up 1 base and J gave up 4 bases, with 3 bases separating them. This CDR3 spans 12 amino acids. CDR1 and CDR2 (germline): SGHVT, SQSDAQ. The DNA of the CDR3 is TGTGCCAGCAGCTTAGAAGCAGATACGCAGTATTTT. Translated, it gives CASSLEADTQYF.

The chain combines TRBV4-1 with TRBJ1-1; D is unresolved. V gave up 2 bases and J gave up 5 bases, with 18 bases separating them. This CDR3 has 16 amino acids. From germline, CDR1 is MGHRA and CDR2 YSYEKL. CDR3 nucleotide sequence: TGCGCCAGCAGCCAACATTTATCCCTGGCGGGGACTGAAGCTTTCTTT. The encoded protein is CASSQHLSLAGTEAFF.

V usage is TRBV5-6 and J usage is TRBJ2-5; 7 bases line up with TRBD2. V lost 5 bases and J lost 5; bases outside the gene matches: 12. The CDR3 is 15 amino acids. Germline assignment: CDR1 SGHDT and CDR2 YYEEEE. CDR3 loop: CASSFQLANGETQYF. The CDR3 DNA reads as TGTGCCAGCAGTTTTCAACTAGCGAACGGGGAGACCCAGTACTTC.

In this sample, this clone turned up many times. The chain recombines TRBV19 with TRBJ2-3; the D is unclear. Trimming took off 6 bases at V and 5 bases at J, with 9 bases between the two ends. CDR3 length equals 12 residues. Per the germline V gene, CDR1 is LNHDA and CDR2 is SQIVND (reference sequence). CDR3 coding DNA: TGTGCCAGTAGCCATCGTAAAGATACGCAGTATTTT. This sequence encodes CASSHRKDTQYF.

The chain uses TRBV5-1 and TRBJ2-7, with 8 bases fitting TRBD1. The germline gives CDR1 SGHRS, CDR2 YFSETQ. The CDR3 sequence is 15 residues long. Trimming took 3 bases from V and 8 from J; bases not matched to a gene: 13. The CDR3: CASSSSTSWTGQQYF. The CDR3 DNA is TGCGCCAGCAGCTCCTCAACATCCTGGACAGGGCAGCAGTACTTC.

The CDR3 reads CASSESRAINQPQHF. The CDR3 region has the DNA TGTGCCAGCAGTGAATCCAGGGCGATCAATCAGCCCCAGCATTTT. The chain combines TRBV2 with TRBJ1-5; possibly TRBD1 for D (5 bases). V was pared by 2 bases and J by 3 bases, with 11 bases between. This CDR3 spans 15 amino acids. Germline values: CDR1 SNHLY, CDR2 FYNNEI.

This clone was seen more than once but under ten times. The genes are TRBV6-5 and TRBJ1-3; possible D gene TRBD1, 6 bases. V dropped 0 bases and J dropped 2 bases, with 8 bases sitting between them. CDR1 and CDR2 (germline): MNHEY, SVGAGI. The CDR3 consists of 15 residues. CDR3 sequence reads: CASSYSRTAGNTIYF. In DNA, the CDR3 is TGTGCCAGCAGTTACTCGAGGACAGCTGGAAACACCATATATTTT.

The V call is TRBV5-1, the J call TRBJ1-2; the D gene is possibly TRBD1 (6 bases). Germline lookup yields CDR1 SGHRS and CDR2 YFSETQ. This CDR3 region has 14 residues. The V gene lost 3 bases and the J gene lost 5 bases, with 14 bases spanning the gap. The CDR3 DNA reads TGCGCCAGCAGCTACGGCCAGGGGATATATGGCTACACCTTC. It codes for CASSYGQGIYGYTF.

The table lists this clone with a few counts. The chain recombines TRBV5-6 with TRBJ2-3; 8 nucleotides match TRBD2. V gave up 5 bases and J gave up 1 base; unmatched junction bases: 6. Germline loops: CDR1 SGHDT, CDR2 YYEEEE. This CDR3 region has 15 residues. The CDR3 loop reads CASSPGTRGTDTQYF. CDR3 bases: TGTGCCAGCAGTCCGGGGACTAGGGGCACAGATACGCAGTATTTT.

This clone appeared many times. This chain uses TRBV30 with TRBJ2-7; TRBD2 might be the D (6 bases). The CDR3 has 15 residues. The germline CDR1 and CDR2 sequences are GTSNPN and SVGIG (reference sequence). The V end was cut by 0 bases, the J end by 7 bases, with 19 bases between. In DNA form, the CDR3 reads TGTGCCTGGAGTGTAGGGGACTCGACTCGCGGGGAGCAGTACTTC. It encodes CAWSVGDSTRGEQYF.

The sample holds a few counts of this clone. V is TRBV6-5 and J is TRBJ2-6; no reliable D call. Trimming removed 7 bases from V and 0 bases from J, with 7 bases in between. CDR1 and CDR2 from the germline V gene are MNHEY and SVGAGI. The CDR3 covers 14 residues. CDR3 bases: TGTGCCAGCAATAGTGGCTCTGGGGCCAACGTCCTGACTTTC. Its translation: CASNSGSGANVLTF.

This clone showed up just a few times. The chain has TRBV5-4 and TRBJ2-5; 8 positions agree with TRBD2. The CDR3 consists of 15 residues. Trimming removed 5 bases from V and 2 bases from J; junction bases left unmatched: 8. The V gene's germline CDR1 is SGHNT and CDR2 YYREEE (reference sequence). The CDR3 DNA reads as TGTGCCAGCAGTCCCGGGGGGGCTTATCAAGAGACCCAGTACTTC. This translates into CASSPGGAYQETQYF.

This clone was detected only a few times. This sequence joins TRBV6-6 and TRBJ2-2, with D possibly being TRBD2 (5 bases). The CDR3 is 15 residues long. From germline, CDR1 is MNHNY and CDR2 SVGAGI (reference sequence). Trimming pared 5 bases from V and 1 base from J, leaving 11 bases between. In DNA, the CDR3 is TGTGCCAGCAGTCCCTTGCGGGTGAACACCGGGGAGCTGTTTTTT. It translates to CASSPLRVNTGELFF.

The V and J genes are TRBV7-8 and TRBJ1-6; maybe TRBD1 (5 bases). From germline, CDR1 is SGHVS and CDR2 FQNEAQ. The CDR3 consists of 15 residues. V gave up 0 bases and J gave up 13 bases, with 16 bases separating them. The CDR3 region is CASSLARTRILPLHF. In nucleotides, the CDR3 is TGTGCCAGCAGCTTAGCGAGGACAAGGATTCTCCCCCTCCACTTT.

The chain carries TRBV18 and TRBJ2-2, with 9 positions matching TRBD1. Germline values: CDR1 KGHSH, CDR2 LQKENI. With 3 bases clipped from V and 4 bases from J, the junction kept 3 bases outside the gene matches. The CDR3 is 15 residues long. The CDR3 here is CASSPGQGTTGELFF. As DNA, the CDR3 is TGTGCCAGCTCACCGGGACAGGGAACCACCGGGGAGCTGTTTTTT.

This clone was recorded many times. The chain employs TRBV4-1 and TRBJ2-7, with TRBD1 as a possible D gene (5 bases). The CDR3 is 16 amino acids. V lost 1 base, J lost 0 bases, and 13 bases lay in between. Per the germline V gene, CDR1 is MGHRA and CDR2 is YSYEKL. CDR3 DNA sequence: TGCGCCAGCAGCCAAGTCGCGACAGCGAGCTCCTACGAGCAGTACTTC. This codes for CASSQVATASSYEQYF.

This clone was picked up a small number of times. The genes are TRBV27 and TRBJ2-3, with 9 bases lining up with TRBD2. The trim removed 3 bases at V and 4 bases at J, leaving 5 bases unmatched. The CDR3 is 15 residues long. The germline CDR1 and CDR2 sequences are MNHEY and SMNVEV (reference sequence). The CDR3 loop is CASSFSSGEPDTQYF. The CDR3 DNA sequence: TGTGCCAGCAGTTTCTCTAGCGGGGAACCAGATACGCAGTATTTT.

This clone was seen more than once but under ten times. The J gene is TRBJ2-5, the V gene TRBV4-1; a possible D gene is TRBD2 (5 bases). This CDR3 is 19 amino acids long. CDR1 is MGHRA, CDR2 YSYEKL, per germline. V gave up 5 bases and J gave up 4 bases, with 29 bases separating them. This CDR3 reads CASSKRTPTSTARIETQYF. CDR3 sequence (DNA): TGCGCCAGCAGCAAAAGGACCCCCACTAGTACCGCCCGAATAGAGACCCAGTACTTC.

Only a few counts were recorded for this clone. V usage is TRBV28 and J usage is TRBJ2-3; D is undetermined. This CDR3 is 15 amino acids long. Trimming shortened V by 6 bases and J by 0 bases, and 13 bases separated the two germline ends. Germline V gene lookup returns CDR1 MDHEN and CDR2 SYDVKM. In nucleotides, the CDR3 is TGTGCCAGCAGCGGAAAAAAGGGTAGCACAGATACGCAGTATTTT. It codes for CASSGKKGSTDTQYF.

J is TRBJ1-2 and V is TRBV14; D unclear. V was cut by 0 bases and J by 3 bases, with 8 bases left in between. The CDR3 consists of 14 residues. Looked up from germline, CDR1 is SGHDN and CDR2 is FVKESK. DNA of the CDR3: TGTGCCAGCAGCCAAGAAAACAGTTACTATGGCTACACCTTC. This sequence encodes CASSQENSYYGYTF. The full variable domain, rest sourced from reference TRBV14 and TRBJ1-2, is EAGVTQFPSHSVIEKGQTVTLRCDPISGHDNLYWYRRVMGKEIKFLLHFVKESKQDESGMPNNRFLAERTGGTYSTLKVQPAELEDSGVYFCASSQENSYYGYTFGSGTRLTVV.

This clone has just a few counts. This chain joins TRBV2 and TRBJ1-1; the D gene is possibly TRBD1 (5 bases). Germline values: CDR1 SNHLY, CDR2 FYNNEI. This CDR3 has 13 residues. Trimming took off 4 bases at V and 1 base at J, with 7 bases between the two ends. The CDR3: CASSGQWNTEAFF. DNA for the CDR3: TGTGCCAGCAGTGGACAGTGGAACACTGAAGCTTTCTTT.

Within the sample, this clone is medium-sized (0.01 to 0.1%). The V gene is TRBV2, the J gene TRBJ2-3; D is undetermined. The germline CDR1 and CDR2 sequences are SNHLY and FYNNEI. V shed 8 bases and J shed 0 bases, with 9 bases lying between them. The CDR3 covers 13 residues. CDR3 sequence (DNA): TGTGCCAGCCCTCTAAAAAGCACAGATACGCAGTATTTT. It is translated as CASPLKSTDTQYF.